Included here is one T cell receptor (beta chain) sequence, with context. What it binds is not known. The data are from a study of T cell responses to AZD1222 COVID-19 vaccine. Whole-study findings and limits: As reported, nearly half of all spike-specific TCRs target variant regions that are unmutated. Females outnumbered males among donors, who were mostly white British; clonal diversity was possibly underestimated. Among vaccine-associated CD4 TCRs, coverage spanned spike, with dominance at 160-218 and 743-854.

Generated by immunoSEQ multiplex PCR, the TCRdb table keeps only in-frame clones and is missing some. The table includes about 140,000 clones, about 90% detected once. The specimen comprised peripheral blood, sampled 28 days after the second dose of the MenACWY control vaccine. This TCR was sampled from an adult who received the MenACWY meningococcal vaccine as a control.

In nucleotides, the CDR3 is TGTGCCAGCAGCTCCGCTTCTCGTCCGGTCTACGAGCAGTACTTC. Translated: CASSSASRPVYEQYF. The genes are TRBV5-4 and TRBJ2-7; D gene uncertain. This CDR3 has 15 amino acids. Trimming removed 3 bases at V and 3 bases at J, with 16 bases between. Germline CDR1 reads SGHNT; CDR2 reads YYREEE (reference sequence).